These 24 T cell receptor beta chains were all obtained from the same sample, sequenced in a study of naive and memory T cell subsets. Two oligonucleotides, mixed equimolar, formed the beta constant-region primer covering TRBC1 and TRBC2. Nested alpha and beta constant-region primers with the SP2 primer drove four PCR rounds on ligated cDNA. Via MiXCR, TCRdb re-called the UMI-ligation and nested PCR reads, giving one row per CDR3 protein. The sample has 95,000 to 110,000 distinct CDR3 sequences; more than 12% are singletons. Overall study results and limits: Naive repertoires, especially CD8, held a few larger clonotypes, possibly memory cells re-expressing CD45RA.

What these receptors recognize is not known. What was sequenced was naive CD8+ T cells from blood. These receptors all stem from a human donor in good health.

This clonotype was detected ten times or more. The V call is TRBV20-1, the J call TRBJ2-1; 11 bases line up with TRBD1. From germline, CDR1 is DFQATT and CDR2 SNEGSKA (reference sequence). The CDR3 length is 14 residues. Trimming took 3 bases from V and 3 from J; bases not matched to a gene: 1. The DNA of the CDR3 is TGCAGTGCTAGGGGACAGGGGGTCTACAATGAGCAGTTCTTC. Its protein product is CSARGQGVYNEQFF.

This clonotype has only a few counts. CDR3 nucleotides: TGTGCCAGCAGCGCCGGGGGCAGGACCAATTCACCCCTCCACTTT. This translates into CASSAGGRTNSPLHF. The chain carries TRBV9 and TRBJ1-6; TRBD1 might be the D (6 bases). Trimming left V 3 bases short and J 7 bases short, with 14 bases between. Germline CDR1 and CDR2: SGDLS and YYNGEE. The CDR3 has 15 amino acids.

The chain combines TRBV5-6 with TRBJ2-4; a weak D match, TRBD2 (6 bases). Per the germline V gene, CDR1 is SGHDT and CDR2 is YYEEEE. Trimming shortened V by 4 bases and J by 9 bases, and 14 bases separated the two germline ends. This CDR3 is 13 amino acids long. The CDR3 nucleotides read TGTGCCAGCAGCCCCGCCACGGAGGGCATTCAGTACTTC. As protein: CASSPATEGIQYF.

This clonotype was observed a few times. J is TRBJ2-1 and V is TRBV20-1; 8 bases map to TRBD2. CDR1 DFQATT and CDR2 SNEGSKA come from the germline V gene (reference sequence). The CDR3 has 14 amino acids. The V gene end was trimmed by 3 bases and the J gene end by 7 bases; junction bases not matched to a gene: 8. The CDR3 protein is CSASISGSLNEQFF. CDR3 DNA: TGCAGTGCTAGTATCAGCGGGAGTTTAAATGAGCAGTTCTTC.

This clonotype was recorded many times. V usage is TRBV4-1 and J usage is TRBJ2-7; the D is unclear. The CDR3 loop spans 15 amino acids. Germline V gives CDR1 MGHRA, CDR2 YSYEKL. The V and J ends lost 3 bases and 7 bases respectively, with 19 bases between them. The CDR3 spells CASSQAHLTLQEQYF. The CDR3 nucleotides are TGCGCCAGCAGCCAGGCTCACCTAACCCTACAAGAGCAGTACTTC.

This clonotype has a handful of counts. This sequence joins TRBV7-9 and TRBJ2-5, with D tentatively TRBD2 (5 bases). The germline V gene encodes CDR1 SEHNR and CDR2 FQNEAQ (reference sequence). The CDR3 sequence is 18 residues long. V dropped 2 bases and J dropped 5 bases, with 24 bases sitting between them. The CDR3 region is CASSLLPGIEVYWETQYF. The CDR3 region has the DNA TGTGCCAGCAGCTTACTTCCCGGGATAGAGGTTTATTGGGAGACCCAGTACTTC.

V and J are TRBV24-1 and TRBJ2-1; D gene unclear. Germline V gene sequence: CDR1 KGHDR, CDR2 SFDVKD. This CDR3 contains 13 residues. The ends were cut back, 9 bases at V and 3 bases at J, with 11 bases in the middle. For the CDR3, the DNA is TGTGCCACCTATGGCGGCGACTACAATGAGCAGTTCTTC. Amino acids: CATYGGDYNEQFF.

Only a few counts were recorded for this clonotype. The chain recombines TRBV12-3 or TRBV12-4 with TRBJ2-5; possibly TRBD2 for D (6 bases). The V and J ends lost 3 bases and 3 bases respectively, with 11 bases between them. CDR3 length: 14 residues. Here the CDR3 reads CASSFPGLEETQYF. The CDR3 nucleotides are TGTGCCAGCAGTTTCCCGGGACTTGAAGAGACCCAGTACTTC.

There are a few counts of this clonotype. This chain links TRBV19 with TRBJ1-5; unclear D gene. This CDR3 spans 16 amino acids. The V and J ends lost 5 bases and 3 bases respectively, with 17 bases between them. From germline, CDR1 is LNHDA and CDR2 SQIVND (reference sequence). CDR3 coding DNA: TGTGCCAGTAGTTTGGCTCCCTTAAAATTCAATCAGCCCCAGCATTTT. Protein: CASSLAPLKFNQPQHF.

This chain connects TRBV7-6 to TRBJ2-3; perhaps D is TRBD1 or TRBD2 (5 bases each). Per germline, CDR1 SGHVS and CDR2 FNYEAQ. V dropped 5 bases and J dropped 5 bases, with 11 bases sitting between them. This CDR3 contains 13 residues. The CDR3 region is CASSRDHGDTQYF. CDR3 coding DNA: TGTGCCAGCAGCCGGGACCACGGAGATACGCAGTATTTT. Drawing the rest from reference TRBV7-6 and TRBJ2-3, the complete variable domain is GAGVSQSPRYKVTKRGQDVALRCDPISGHVSLYWYRQALGQGPEFLTYFNYEAQQDKSGLPNDRFSAERPEGSISTLTIQRTEQRDSAMYRCASSRDHGDTQYFGPGTRLTVL.

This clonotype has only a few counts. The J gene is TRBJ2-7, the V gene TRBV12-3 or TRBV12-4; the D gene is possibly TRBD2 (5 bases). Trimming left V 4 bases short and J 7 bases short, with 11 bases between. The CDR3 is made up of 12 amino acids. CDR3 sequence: CASSYGVGEQYF. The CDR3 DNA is TGTGCCAGCAGTTACGGGGTCGGGGAGCAGTACTTC.

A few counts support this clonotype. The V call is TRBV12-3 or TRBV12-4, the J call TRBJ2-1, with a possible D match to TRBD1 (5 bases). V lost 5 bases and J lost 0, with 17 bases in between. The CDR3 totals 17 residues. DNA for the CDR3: TGTGCCAGCAGTCCCGACAGAGCCCACATCTCCTACAATGAGCAGTTCTTC. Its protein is CASSPDRAHISYNEQFF.

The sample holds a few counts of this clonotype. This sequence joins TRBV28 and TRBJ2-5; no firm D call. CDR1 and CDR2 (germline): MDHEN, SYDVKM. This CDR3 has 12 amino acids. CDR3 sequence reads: CGCGEYQETQYF. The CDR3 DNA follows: TGTGGGTGCGGAGAGTACCAAGAGACCCAGTACTTC.

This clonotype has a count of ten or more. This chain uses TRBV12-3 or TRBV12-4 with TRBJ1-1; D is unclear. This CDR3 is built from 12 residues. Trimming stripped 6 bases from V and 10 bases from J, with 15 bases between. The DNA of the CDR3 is TGTGCCAGCAGCCCAAGCAAGGGAGGAGCTTTCTTT. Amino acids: CASSPSKGGAFF.

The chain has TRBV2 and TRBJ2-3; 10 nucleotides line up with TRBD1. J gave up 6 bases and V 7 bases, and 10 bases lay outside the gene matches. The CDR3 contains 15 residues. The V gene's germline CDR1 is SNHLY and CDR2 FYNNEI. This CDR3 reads CASNRQGAKLDTQYF. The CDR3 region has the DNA TGTGCCAGCAATAGACAGGGGGCGAAGCTGGATACGCAGTATTTT.

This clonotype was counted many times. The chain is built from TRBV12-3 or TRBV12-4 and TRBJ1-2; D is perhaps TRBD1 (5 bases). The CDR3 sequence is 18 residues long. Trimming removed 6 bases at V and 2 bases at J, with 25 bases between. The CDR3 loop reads CASRFSTPPIGANYGYTF. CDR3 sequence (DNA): TGTGCCAGCAGATTTTCCACGCCACCTATCGGGGCGAACTATGGCTACACCTTC.

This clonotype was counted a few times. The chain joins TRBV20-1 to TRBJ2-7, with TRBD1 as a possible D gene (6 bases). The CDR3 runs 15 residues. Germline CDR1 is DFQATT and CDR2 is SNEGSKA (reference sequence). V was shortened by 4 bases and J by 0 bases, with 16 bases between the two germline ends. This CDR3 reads CSATQGQRSSYEQYF. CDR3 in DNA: TGCAGTGCTACCCAAGGACAGAGGAGCTCCTACGAGCAGTACTTC.

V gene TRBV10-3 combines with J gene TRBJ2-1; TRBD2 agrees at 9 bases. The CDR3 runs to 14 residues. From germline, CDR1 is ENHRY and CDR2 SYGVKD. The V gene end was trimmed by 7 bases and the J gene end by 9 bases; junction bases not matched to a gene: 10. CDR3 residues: CAINRASGVTEQFF. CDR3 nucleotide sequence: TGTGCCATCAATAGGGCTAGCGGGGTGACTGAGCAGTTCTTC.

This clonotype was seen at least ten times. The CDR3 loop reads CASSPPLPGYEQYF. In DNA form, the CDR3 reads TGTGCCAGCAGCCCGCCCCTCCCTGGCTACGAGCAGTACTTC. The V gene is TRBV7-6, the J gene TRBJ2-7; no clear D gene. V shed 5 bases and J shed 3 bases, with 14 bases lying between them. CDR1 is SGHVS, CDR2 FNYEAQ, per germline. This CDR3 is 14 amino acids long.

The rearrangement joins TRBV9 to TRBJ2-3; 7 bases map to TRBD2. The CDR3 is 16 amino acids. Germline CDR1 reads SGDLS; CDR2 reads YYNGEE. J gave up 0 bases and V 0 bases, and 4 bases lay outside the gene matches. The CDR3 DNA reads TGTGCCAGCAGCGTAGGGGGCGGGAGCAGCACAGATACGCAGTATTTT. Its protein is CASSVGGGSSTDTQYF.

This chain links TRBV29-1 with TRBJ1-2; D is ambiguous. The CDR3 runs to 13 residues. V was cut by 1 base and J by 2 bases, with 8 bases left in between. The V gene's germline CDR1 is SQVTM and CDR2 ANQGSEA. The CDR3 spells CSVEAAFNYGYTF. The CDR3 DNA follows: TGCAGCGTTGAAGCAGCGTTCAACTATGGCTACACCTTC.

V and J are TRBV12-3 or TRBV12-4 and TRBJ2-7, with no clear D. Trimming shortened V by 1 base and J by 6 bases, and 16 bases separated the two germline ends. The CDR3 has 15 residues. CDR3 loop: CASSLGGLAVGEQYF. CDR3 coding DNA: TGTGCCAGCAGTTTAGGAGGCCTGGCTGTGGGCGAGCAGTACTTC.

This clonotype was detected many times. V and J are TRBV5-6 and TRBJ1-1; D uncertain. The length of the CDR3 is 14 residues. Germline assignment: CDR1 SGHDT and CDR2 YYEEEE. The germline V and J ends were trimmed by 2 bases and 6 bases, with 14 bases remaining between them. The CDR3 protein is CASSFRVTGAEAFF. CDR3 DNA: TGTGCCAGCAGCTTTAGGGTCACGGGCGCTGAAGCTTTCTTT.

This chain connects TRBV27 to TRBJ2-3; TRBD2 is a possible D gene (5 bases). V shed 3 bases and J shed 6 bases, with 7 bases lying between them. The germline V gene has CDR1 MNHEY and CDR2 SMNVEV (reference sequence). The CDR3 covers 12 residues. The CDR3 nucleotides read TGTGCCAGCAGTTTCGGGGTCGATACGCAGTATTTT. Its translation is CASSFGVDTQYF.